This T cell receptor (beta chain) was captured in a study of early T cells in non-severe SARS-CoV-2 infection (dated by TCRdb to about 2021). Context from the whole study: TCR sequencing used bulk RNA from unsorted whole blood, so alpha and beta chains could not be paired.

This clonotype came up many times. Its antigen target is currently unknown. The sample holds no much larger clone one base away, and base qualities are not on file. Set within a cohort of healthcare workers in London, UK, this nested case-control study involved weekly PCR testing of nasopharyngeal swabs along with blood sampling. Healthcare workers were recruited between 23 and 31 March 2020, during the week of the UK lockdown, and were followed weekly for up to roughly 15 weeks. Study-level results and caveats: VDJdb matching was skewed toward anti-spike CD8 responses, so virus-specific expansions were likely underestimated and private and CD4 specificities were missed.

Libraries were made using 5' RACE. The sample was run on a NextSeq 500. The TCR library protocol attached unique molecular identifiers to individual cDNA molecules to correct for sequencing error and PCR bias. TCR alpha and beta chains were both sequenced, and the abundances of alpha and beta sequences in each sample were closely correlated with each other. The study's own analysis went as follows. Decombinator V4 was used to perform V gene, J gene and CDR3 annotation of TCR sequences. TCRs were defined as expanded if a significant change between any two time points was detected under a Poisson model with p below 0.0001. TCR abundances were normalised to the total number of TCRs sequenced in each sample and reported as counts per million. TRAV1-2 paired with TRAJ12, TRAJ20 or TRAJ33 defined MAIT TCRs, while TRAV10 paired with TRAJ18 defined iNKT TCRs. VDJdb, accessed 1 November 2021, was searched for CMV, EBV and SARS-CoV-2 annotated TCRs, excluding TCRs annotated for multiple antigens. The public reads were run again by TCRdb, first through fastp at Q25 and then through MiXCR, and only productive beta chains were kept. Each entry merges the rows of one CDR3 protein and shows their most common DNA and genes. What appears here as the V and J calls and clone size reflects TCRdb's work, not the paper's. The sample table holds fewer than 25,000 distinct CDR3 sequences, of which approximately 3.8% were seen once. The ten largest account for 4.5% to 6% of the sample.

Its CDR3 holds 16 amino acids, cysteine through phenylalanine. Here the CDR3 DNA is all that survives: 48 bases in frame from base 1. The germline V gene encodes CDR1 SEHNR and CDR2 FQNEAQ (reference sequence). V is pared back by 6 bases and J by 2 bases, with 19 bases lying between the germline termini. Recombination linked TRBV7-9 to TRBJ1-2; TRBD1 is possibly the D segment (6 matching bases). The sample comprised whole blood. This TCR derives from an adult who was a healthcare worker with PCR-confirmed SARS-CoV-2 infection or an uninfected control (not recorded which). The bases are TGTGCCAGCAGTTCAGGGACACCTCAGAGGAACTATGGCTACACCTTC. Translated, this gives CASSSGTPQRNYGYTF.